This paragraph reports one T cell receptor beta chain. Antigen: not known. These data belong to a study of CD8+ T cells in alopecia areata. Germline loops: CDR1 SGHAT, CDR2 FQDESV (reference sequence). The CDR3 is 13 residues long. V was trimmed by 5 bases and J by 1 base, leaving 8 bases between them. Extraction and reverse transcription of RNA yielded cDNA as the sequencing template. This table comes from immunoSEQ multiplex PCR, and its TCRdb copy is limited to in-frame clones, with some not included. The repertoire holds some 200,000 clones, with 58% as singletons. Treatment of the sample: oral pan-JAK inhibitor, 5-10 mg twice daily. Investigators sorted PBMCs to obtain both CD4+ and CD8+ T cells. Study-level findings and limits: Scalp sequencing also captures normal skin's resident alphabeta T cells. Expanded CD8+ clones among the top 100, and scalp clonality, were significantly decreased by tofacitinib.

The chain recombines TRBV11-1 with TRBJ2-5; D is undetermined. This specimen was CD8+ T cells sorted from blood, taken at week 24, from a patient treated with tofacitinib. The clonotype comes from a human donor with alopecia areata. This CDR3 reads CASSLGSQETQYF. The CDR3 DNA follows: TGTGCCAGCAGCCTGGGTAGCCAAGAGACCCAGTACTTC.